The clone carrying this TCR beta chain is judged medium-sized. TCRdb re-called the PCR reads through MiXCR. The sample records about 27,000 clones, 15% being singletons. The data derive from a study of metastatic and nonmetastatic thyroid tumors. Study context: For malignant and benign thyroid patients, tumor or nodule tissue and blood were the sources whose repertoires were compared.

Unmatched junction bases numbered 7, after V lost 0 bases and J lost 4 bases. CDR3 length equals 15 residues. Germline CDR1 reads SGHRS; CDR2 reads YFSETQ. Thyroid surgery was preceded by no treatment in any patient. The chain uses TRBV5-1 and TRBJ2-7; TRBD1 matches 7 bases. This receptor was identified in a male donor with papillary thyroid cancer or a benign thyroid nodule (not recorded which). Some clones in this sample may be carry-over from other donors' samples. Sequencing was done on a sample of blood. DNA for the CDR3: TGCGCCAGCAGCTTGGCGGGGACAGCAGAATACGAGCAGTACTTC. This translates into CASSLAGTAEYEQYF.